The clone carrying this T cell receptor beta chain was found a few times. Its antigen is still unknown. The data originate from a study of response to subunit inactivated influenza vaccine. The CDR3 loop spans 18 amino acids. Germline loops: CDR1 DFQATT, CDR2 SNEGSKA (reference sequence). Trimming took off 0 bases at V and 2 bases at J, with 20 bases between the two ends. Study findings and constraints: Each seasonal influenza vaccination, the authors suggested, recruits few new T cells.

Using its own MiXCR run on the RT-PCR reads, TCRdb lists one record per CDR3 protein. The data contain about 310,000 distinct CDR3 sequences, about a fifth of them seen just once; the ten biggest clones take up roughly 10%. This rearrangement joins TRBV20-1 to TRBJ1-5; the D gene is possibly TRBD1 (6 bases). This receptor was taken from a man aged 45 to 75 who received an inactivated influenza vaccine. The sequenced sample was PBMCs from blood, obtained about 20 months after vaccination. The CDR3 spells CSAREQGVPNWGNQPQHF. The CDR3 DNA is TGCAGTGCTAGAGAACAGGGAGTCCCAAACTGGGGCAATCAGCCCCAGCATTTT.